Presented here are 30 T cell receptor beta chains from one specimen sequenced in a study of blood T cell repertoires in COVID-19. Here immunoSEQ multiplex PCR was the method, and the copy in TCRdb shows in-frame clones only, minus some. The sample lists over 90,000 clones; 70% to 90% were seen once. Material for sequencing was peripheral blood. These receptor sequences come from a human donor in a cohort sampled during active COVID-19.

The V and J genes are TRBV5-1 and TRBJ2-1; D may be TRBD1 (5 bases). The V and J ends lost 0 bases and 3 bases respectively, with 10 bases between them. From germline, CDR1 is SGHRS and CDR2 YFSETQ. The CDR3 has 15 amino acids. CDR3 in amino acids: CASSLAPGFYNEQFF. The CDR3, as DNA: TGCGCCAGCAGCTTGGCTCCAGGGTTCTACAATGAGCAGTTCTTC.

The J gene is TRBJ2-3, the V gene TRBV7-5; the table gives TRBD1 as D, unverified against the DNA. TRBV7-5 is a pseudogene locus. The CDR3 runs 15 residues. The CDR3 DNA follows: TGTGTCAGGAGTCTCCGGGACAGGGTCACAGATACGCAGTATTTT. Translating it yields CVRSLRDRVTDTQYF.

The CDR3 region is CASSVAGRGQYF. The CDR3 coding sequence is TGTGCCAGCTCCGTTGCGGGGCGGGGGCAGTACTTC. The gene calls are TRBV12-3 or TRBV12-4 and TRBJ2-7; D is possibly TRBD2 (6 bases). The CDR3 contains 12 residues. The germline V and J ends were trimmed by 8 bases and 9 bases, with 17 bases remaining between them.

CDR3 DNA sequence: TGTGCCAGTAGTCCACAGGCAGGCCTTCACGAGCAGTACTTC. Protein product: CASSPQAGLHEQYF. The genes are TRBV19 and TRBJ2-7, with a weak D call TRBD1 (5 bases). This CDR3 is 14 amino acids long. Germline-derived CDR1 and CDR2 are LNHDA and SQIVND (reference sequence). Trimming pared 5 bases from V and 5 bases from J, leaving 16 bases between.

This chain uses TRBV7-3 with TRBJ2-2; D might be TRBD1 (6 bases). V lost 5 bases, J lost 6 bases, and 13 bases lay in between. The CDR3 has 14 amino acids. Germline V gives CDR1 SGHTA, CDR2 FQGTGA. The CDR3 nucleotides are TGTGCCAGCAGCCAGCAGGGGTCCCCCGGGGAGCTGTTTTTT. Translated: CASSQQGSPGELFF.

V and J are TRBV7-9 and TRBJ1-2, with D perhaps matching TRBD1 (6 bases). Germline V gene lookup returns CDR1 SEHNR and CDR2 FQNEAQ (reference sequence). V was shortened by 3 bases and J by 2 bases, with 19 bases between the two germline ends. This CDR3 is built from 17 residues. Here the CDR3 reads CASSFSTGGDGNYGYTF. CDR3 nucleotide sequence: TGTGCCAGCAGCTTTTCGACGGGGGGCGATGGAAACTATGGCTACACCTTC.

This chain links TRBV7-9 with TRBJ1-5; D gene unclear. Germline CDR1 is SEHNR and CDR2 is FQNEAQ (reference sequence). CDR3 length equals 14 residues. V lost 4 bases, J lost 7 bases, and 14 bases lay in between. In DNA form, the CDR3 reads TGTGCCAGCAGCTCCGACTTCGCAAGACAGCCCCAGCATTTT. Protein: CASSSDFARQPQHF.

The gene calls are TRBV7-2 and TRBJ1-1; 7 nucleotides align to TRBD1. Germline loops: CDR1 SGHTA, CDR2 FQGNSA. The CDR3 runs 14 residues. The V and J ends lost 2 bases and 1 base, in that order; junction bases with no gene match: 1. CDR3 region: CASSLRQGNTEAFF. The CDR3 nucleotides are TGTGCCAGCAGCTTAAGACAGGGGAACACTGAAGCTTTCTTT.

This clone occurred a few times. The V gene is TRBV2, the J gene TRBJ2-7; D is unresolved. Trimming shortened V by 6 bases and J by 6 bases, and 9 bases separated the two germline ends. Germline-derived CDR1 and CDR2 are SNHLY and FYNNEI. CDR3 length: 11 residues. The DNA for the CDR3 is TGTGCCAGCAGCCCTTCGGGCGAGCAGTACTTC. It encodes CASSPSGEQYF.

The chain employs TRBV7-2 and TRBJ2-5, with D perhaps matching TRBD1 (6 bases). CDR1 is SGHTA, CDR2 FQGNSA, per germline. This CDR3 comprises 13 residues. V was cut by 6 bases and J by 4 bases, with 12 bases left in between. The CDR3 DNA is TGTGCCAGCAGTTCACAGGGAAGAGAGACCCAGTACTTC. It yields the protein CASSSQGRETQYF.

V is TRBV6-5 and J is TRBJ1-2; TRBD1 matches at 7 bases. Germline lookup yields CDR1 MNHEY and CDR2 SVGAGI. The CDR3 has 13 residues. Trimming took 6 bases from V and 3 from J; bases not matched to a gene: 4. CDR3 residues: CASSRQGHYGYTF. CDR3 nucleotides: TGTGCCAGCAGCAGACAGGGCCACTATGGCTACACCTTC.

This chain joins TRBV18 and TRBJ2-7; D perhaps matches TRBD1 (6 bases). Germline V gene sequence: CDR1 KGHSH, CDR2 LQKENI. The V end was cut by 3 bases, the J end by 3 bases, with 12 bases between. CDR3 length equals 14 residues. The DNA for the CDR3 is TGTGCCAGCTCACCCGGATACAGGGACTACGAGCAGTACTTC. Its translation is CASSPGYRDYEQYF.

The V gene is TRBV30, the J gene TRBJ1-5, with D uncertain. V lost 2 bases, J lost 3 bases, and 8 bases lay in between. The germline CDR1 and CDR2 sequences are GTSNPN and SVGIG (reference sequence). The CDR3 spans 13 residues. CDR3 coding DNA: TGTGCCTGGAGTCCCGACTCCAATCAGCCCCAGCATTTT. Protein: CAWSPDSNQPQHF.

The gene calls are TRBV5-1 and TRBJ2-7, with a possible D match to TRBD1 (5 bases). The CDR3 covers 13 residues. Between the trimmed V and J ends, which lost 0 bases and 3 bases, there was a span of 7 bases. Germline-derived CDR1 and CDR2 are SGHRS and YFSETQ. The CDR3 nucleotides read TGCGCCAGCAGCTTGGAAGGGGTCTACGAGCAGTACTTC. Translating it yields CASSLEGVYEQYF.

The chain is built from TRBV5-1 and TRBJ1-2, with TRBD1 matching 10 bases. Germline CDR1 reads SGHRS; CDR2 reads YFSETQ. V lost 4 bases to trimming and J lost 3 bases; unmatched junction nucleotides: 12. This CDR3 spans 17 amino acids. The CDR3 protein is CASSPGRQGALHYGYTF. For the CDR3, the DNA is TGCGCCAGCAGCCCCGGCAGACAGGGGGCCCTCCACTATGGCTACACCTTC.

The gene calls are TRBV25-1 and TRBJ1-4; the D gene is possibly TRBD1 (5 bases). Trimming took 2 bases from V and 6 from J, leaving 10 bases between them. This CDR3 has 14 amino acids. The germline CDR1 and CDR2 sequences are MGHDK and SYGVNS. This CDR3 is CASSEEGRDEKLFF. The DNA of the CDR3 is TGTGCCAGCAGTGAAGAGGGGAGGGATGAAAAACTGTTTTTT.

The chain couples TRBV5-1 to TRBJ2-1; 11 nucleotides align to TRBD2. CDR3 length: 16 amino acids. V was clipped by 4 bases and J by 4 bases; unmatched bases: 7. Germline CDR1 and CDR2: SGHRS and YFSETQ. CDR3 nucleotides: TGCGCCAGCAGCGCGGACGGGACTAGCGGATACAATGAGCAGTTCTTC. Its protein product is CASSADGTSGYNEQFF.

The gene calls are TRBV19 and TRBJ1-1; D remains ambiguous. Germline V CDR1 and CDR2: LNHDA, SQIVND (reference sequence). The CDR3 covers 11 residues. In nucleotides, the CDR3 is TGTGCTGCGGCATGGCACACTGAAGCTTTCTTT. Translation: CAAAWHTEAFF.

This chain joins TRBV19 and TRBJ1-6; a weak D match, TRBD1 (5 bases). The V gene's germline CDR1 is LNHDA and CDR2 SQIVND (reference sequence). Between the trimmed V and J ends, which lost 11 bases and 5 bases, there was a span of 19 bases. The CDR3 runs to 15 residues. CDR3 amino acids: CAAKERGGDNSPLHF. CDR3 in DNA: TGTGCCGCCAAGGAGAGGGGAGGAGATAATTCACCCCTCCACTTT.

The chain joins TRBV10-3 to TRBJ1-2; weak D call: TRBD1 (5 bases). The length of the CDR3 is 15 residues. With 4 bases removed from V and 7 bases from J, the gap between germline ends came to 19 bases. Per germline, CDR1 ENHRY and CDR2 SYGVKD. This CDR3 reads CAISAYEGLGSGYTF. The CDR3 bases are TGTGCCATCAGTGCGTATGAGGGACTCGGTTCTGGCTACACCTTC.

The chain recombines TRBV7-9 with TRBJ2-1; the match to TRBD1 covers 9 bases. The germline V gene has CDR1 SEHNR and CDR2 FQNEAQ (reference sequence). There are 14 residues in the CDR3. V lost 5 bases to trimming and J lost 6 bases; unmatched junction nucleotides: 5. CDR3 bases: TGTGCCAGCAGCGTAAGGGGACAGGGCAATGAGCAGTTCTTC. Its protein is CASSVRGQGNEQFF. Filled out from reference TRBV7-9 and TRBJ2-1, the complete variable domain reads DTGVSQNPRHKITKRGQNVTFRCDPISEHNRLYWYRQTLGQGPEFLTYFQNEAQLEKSRLLSDRFSAERPKGSFSTLEIQRTEQGDSAMYLCASSVRGQGNEQFFGPGTRLTVL.

The rearrangement links TRBV18 to TRBJ2-2; D may be TRBD1 (5 bases). Germline CDR1 and CDR2: KGHSH and LQKENI. Trimming left V 3 bases short and J 0 bases short, with 14 bases between. The CDR3 loop spans 17 amino acids. CDR3 protein: CASSPDRRQTNTGELFF. CDR3 nucleotides: TGTGCCAGCTCACCCGATCGAAGACAGACGAACACCGGGGAGCTGTTTTTT.

This clone was observed once. V is TRBV2 and J is TRBJ2-7; 9 bases align to TRBD1. This CDR3 spans 16 amino acids. Trimming at V came to 4 bases and at J to 3 bases, leaving 10 bases not matched to a gene. Germline CDR1 reads SNHLY; CDR2 reads FYNNEI. CDR3 sequence (DNA): TGTGCCAGCAGTGGATCCCCGGGACAGGGAATCTACGAGCAGTACTTC. This sequence encodes CASSGSPGQGIYEQYF.

This clone was detected a few times. The rearrangement links TRBV7-3 to TRBJ1-6, with D unclear. V lost 5 bases and J lost 7, with 21 bases in between. From germline, CDR1 is SGHTA and CDR2 FQGTGA. The CDR3 covers 17 residues. CDR3 nucleotides: TGTGCCAGCAGCCGCGGCGGGCCAACGGTAGGGAATTCACCCCTCCACTTT. It codes for CASSRGGPTVGNSPLHF.

The chain joins TRBV9 to TRBJ1-2; 7 nucleotides align to TRBD1. The V segment lost 4 bases and the J segment 4 bases; nucleotides outside the gene matches: 4. Germline V gives CDR1 SGDLS, CDR2 YYNGEE. This CDR3 is 13 amino acids long. The CDR3 bases are TGTGCCAGCAGCCTGGAGGGGGCCTATGGCTACACCTTC. The encoded protein is CASSLEGAYGYTF.

This clone was detected once. The sample has other DNA sequences that encode this CDR3 too. V and J are TRBV18 and TRBJ1-5; D call uncertain. The CDR3 sequence is 13 residues long. Germline assignment: CDR1 KGHSH and CDR2 LQKENI. V gave up 3 bases and J gave up 5 bases, with 8 bases separating them. CDR3 DNA: TGTGCCAGCTCACCGACGGGAGATCAGCCCCAGCATTTT. Translating it yields CASSPTGDQPQHF.

This chain uses TRBV18 with TRBJ1-1; D uncertain. The CDR3 extends over 13 amino acids. Germline-derived CDR1 and CDR2 are KGHSH and LQKENI. Trimming removed 9 bases from V and 1 base from J, with 12 bases in between. The CDR3 DNA is TGTGCCAGTTCCCCCGGGAGGAACACTGAAGCTTTCTTT. It yields the protein CASSPGRNTEAFF.

The chain employs TRBV7-3 and TRBJ2-2, with 8 bases fitting TRBD1. The CDR3 length is 15 residues. J gave up 3 bases and V 8 bases, and 8 bases lay outside the gene matches. Germline V gene lookup returns CDR1 SGHTA and CDR2 FQGTGA. The CDR3 protein is CASGPGQAYTGELFF. The CDR3, as DNA: TGTGCCAGCGGACCGGGACAGGCTTACACCGGGGAGCTGTTTTTT. Supplemented by reference TRBV7-3 and TRBJ2-2, the full variable domain reads GAGVSQTPSNKVTEKGKYVELRCDPISGHTALYWYRQSLGQGPEFLIYFQGTGAADDSGLPNDRFFAVRPEGSVSTLKIQRTERGDSAVYLCASGPGQAYTGELFFGEGSRLTVL.

This clone was observed a single time. The rearrangement links TRBV19 to TRBJ1-2; D not resolved. V was shortened by 7 bases and J by 8 bases, with 17 bases between the two germline ends. Germline CDR1 LNHDA, CDR2 SQIVND (reference sequence). The CDR3 is 13 amino acids. In DNA, the CDR3 is TGTGCCAGTAACAGCCCTAGCTTTCGGGGCTACACCTTC. This sequence encodes CASNSPSFRGYTF.

The CDR3 DNA sequence: TGTGCCAGCAGTAAAAGGACTAGCCAGTACTCCTACGAGCAGTACTTC. Translated: CASSKRTSQYSYEQYF. The rearrangement joins TRBV6-6 to TRBJ2-7; 8 bases align to TRBD2. CDR1 is MNHNY, CDR2 SVGAGI, per germline (reference sequence). This CDR3 has 16 amino acids. V gave up 5 bases and J gave up 0 bases; unmatched junction bases: 9.